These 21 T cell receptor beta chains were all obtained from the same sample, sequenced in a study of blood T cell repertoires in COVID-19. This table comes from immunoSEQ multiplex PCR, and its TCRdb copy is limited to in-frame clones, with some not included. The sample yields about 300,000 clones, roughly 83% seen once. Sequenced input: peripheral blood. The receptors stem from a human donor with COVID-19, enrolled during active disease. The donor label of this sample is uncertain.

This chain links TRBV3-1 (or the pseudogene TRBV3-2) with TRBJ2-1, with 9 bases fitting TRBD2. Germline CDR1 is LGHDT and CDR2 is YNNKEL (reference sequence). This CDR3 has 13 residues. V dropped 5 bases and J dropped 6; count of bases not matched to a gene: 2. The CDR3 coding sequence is TGTGCCAGCAGCTCGACTAGCGGCAATGAGCAGTTCTTC. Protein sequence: CASSSTSGNEQFF.

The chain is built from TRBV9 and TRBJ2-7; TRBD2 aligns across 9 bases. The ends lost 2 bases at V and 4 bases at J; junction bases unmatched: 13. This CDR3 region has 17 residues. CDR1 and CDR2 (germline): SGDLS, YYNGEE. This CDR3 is CASSVHSGSGGFYEQYF. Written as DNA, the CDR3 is TGTGCCAGCAGCGTGCATAGCGGGAGCGGTGGGTTTTACGAGCAGTACTTC.

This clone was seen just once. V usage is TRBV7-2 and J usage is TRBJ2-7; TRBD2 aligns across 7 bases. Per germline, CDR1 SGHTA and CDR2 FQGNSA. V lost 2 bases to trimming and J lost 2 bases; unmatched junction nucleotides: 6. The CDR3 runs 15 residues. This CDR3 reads CASSLSSTSAYEQYF. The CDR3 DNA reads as TGTGCCAGCAGCTTAAGTTCCACTAGCGCCTACGAGCAGTACTTC. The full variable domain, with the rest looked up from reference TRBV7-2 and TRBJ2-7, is GAGVSQSPSNKVTEKGKDVELRCDPISGHTALYWYRQSLGQGLEFLIYFQGNSAPDKSGLPSDRFSAERTGGSVSTLTIQRTQQEDSAVYLCASSLSSTSAYEQYFGPGTRLTVT.

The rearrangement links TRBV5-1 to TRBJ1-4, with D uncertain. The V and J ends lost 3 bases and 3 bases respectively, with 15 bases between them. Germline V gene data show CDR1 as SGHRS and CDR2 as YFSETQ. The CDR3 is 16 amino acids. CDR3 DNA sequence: TGCGCCAGCAGCTCCTCCGTGGCAGCGGCTAATGAAAAACTGTTTTTT. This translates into CASSSSVAAANEKLFF.

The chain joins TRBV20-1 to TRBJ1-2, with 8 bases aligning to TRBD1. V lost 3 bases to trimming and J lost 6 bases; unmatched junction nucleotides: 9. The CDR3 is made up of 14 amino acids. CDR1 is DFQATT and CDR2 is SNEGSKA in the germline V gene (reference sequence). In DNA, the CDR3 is TGCAGTGCTAGTGCCACAGGGGGTGAGGATGGCTACACCTTC. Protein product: CSASATGGEDGYTF.

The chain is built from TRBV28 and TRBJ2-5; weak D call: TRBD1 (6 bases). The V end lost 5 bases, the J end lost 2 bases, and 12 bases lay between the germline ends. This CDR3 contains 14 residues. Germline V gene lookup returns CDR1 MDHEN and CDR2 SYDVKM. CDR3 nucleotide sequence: TGTGCCAGCAGTCAAAGGGACATTCAAGAGACCCAGTACTTC. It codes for CASSQRDIQETQYF.

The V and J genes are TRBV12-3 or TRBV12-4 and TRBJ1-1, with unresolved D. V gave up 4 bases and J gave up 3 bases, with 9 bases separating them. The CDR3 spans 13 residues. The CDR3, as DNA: TGTGCCAGCAGTTACGGCCGGGACACTGAAGCTTTCTTT. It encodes CASSYGRDTEAFF.

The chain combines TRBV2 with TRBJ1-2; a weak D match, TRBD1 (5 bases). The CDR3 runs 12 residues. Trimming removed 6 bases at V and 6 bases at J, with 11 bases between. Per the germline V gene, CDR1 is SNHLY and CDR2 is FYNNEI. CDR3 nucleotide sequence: TGTGCCAGCAGCGCGGGGGAACATGGCTACACCTTC. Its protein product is CASSAGEHGYTF.

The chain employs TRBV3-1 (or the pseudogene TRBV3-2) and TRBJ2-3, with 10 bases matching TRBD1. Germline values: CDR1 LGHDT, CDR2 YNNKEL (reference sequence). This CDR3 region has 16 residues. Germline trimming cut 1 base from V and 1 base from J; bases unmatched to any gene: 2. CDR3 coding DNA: TGTGCCAGCAGCCAAGCCGGGACAGGGGGCACAGATACGCAGTATTTT. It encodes CASSQAGTGGTDTQYF.

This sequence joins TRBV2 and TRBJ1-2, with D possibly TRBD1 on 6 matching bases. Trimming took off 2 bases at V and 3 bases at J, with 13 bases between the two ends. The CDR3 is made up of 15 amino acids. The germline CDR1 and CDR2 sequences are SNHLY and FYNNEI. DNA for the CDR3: TGTGCCAGCAGTGAAAGGGGGGGGCAGGACTATGGCTACACCTTC. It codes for CASSERGGQDYGYTF.

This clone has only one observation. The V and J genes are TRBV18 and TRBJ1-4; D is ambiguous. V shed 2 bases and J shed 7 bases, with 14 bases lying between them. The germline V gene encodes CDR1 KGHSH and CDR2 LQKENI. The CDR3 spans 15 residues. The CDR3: CASSPGEGGGEKLFF. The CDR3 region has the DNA TGTGCCAGCTCACCAGGAGAGGGAGGAGGTGAAAAACTGTTTTTT.

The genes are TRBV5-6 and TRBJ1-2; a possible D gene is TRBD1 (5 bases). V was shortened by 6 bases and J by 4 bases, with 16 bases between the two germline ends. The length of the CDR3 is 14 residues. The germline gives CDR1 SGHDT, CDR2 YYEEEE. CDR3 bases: TGTGCCAGCACCCTCCAGGGAATTCCCTATGGCTACACCTTC. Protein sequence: CASTLQGIPYGYTF.

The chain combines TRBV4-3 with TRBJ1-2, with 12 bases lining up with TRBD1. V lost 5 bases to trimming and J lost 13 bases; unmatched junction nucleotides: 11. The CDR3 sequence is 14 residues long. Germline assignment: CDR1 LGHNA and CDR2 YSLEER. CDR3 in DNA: TGCGCCAGCAGCGGACATTTTAGGGGACAGGGGGCCACCTTC. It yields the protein CASSGHFRGQGATF.

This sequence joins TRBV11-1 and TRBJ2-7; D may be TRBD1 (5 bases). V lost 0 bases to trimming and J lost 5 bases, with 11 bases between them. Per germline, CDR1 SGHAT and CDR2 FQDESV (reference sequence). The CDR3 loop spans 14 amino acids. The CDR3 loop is CASSLAGLEDEQYF. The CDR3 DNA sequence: TGTGCCAGCAGCTTAGCGGGGCTAGAGGACGAGCAGTACTTC.

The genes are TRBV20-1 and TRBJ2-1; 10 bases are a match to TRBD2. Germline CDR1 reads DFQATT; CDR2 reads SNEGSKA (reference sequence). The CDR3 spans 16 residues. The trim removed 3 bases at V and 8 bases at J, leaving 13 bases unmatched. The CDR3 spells CSASSPLAGPSDEQFF. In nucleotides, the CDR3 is TGCAGTGCTAGTAGCCCACTAGCGGGACCTTCTGATGAGCAGTTCTTC.

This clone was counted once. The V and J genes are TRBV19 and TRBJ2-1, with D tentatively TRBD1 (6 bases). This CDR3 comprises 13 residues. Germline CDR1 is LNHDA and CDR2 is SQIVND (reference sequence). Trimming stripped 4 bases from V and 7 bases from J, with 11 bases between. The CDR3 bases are TGTGCCAGTAGTAGACAGGTACGAAATGAGCAGTTCTTC. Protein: CASSRQVRNEQFF.

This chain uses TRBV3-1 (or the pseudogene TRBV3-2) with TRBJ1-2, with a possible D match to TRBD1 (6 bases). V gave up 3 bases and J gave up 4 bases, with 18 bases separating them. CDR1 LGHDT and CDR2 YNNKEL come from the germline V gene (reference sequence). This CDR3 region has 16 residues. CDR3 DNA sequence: TGTGCCAGCAGCCAGGATCTTACCAGGGGACGCTATGGCTACACCTTC. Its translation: CASSQDLTRGRYGYTF.

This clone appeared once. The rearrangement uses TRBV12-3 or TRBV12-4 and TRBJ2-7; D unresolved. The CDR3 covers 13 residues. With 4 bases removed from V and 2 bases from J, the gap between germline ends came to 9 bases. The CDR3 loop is CASSSRNTYEQYF. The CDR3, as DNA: TGTGCCAGCAGTTCGCGGAATACCTACGAGCAGTACTTC.

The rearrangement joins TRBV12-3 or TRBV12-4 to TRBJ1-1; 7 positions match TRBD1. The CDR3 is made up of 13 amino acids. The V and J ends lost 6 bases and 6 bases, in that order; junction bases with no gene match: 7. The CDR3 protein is CASSRDRAAEAFF. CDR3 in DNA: TGTGCCAGCAGCCGCGACAGGGCAGCTGAAGCTTTCTTT.

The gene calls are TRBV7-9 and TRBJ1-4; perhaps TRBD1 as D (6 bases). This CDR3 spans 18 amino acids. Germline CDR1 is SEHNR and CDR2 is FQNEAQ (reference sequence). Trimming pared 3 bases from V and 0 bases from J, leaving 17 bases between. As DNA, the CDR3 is TGTGCCAGCAGCTTGCCGGGGGGCAGCCCCGCAACTAATGAAAAACTGTTTTTT. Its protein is CASSLPGGSPATNEKLFF.

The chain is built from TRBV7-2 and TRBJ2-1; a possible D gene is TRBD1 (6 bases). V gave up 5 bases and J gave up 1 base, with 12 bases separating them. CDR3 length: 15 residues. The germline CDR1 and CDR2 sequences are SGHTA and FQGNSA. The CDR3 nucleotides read TGTGCCAGCAGCCTCACACAGGGTTCCTACAATGAGCAGTTCTTC. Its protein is CASSLTQGSYNEQFF.